This T cell receptor beta chain was observed in a study of blood T cell repertoires in COVID-19. Study information: Nucleic acid was either cDNA or gDNA, and it came from T cells, B-cell-depleted T cells, or PBMCs.

As handled by the study authors: Reference gene primers were amplified, and this amplification served to estimate nucleated cell counts. TCRdb's table, derived via immunoSEQ multiplex PCR, lists solely in-frame clones and lacks some. That table gives V, J and clone size, and the DNA gave D and trimming. The table shows some 150,000 clones, with 65% to 85% occurring only once. V shed 5 bases and J shed 7 bases, with 14 bases lying between them. The CDR3 is made up of 13 amino acids. The V gene's germline CDR1 is SGHVS and CDR2 FQNEAQ. V usage is TRBV7-8 and J usage is TRBJ1-2; TRBD1 is a possible D gene (6 bases). The source is a woman aged 50 to 65 with acute or convalescent COVID-19. Sequencing was carried out using peripheral blood. The CDR3 reads CASSRDQGSGYTF. CDR3 DNA sequence: TGTGCCAGCAGCCGAGACCAGGGGTCTGGCTACACCTTC.